This is a list of T cell receptor beta chains from one sample in a study of T-cell reconstitution after alpha-beta-depleted transplantation in children. From the PCR reads, TCRdb called clonotypes with MiXCR, one entry per CDR3 protein. The sample records about 100,000 distinct CDR3 sequences, over 6% being singletons. The sample in question was PBMCs, obtained before TCRalphabeta/CD19-depleted stem cell transplant. The receptors derive from a boy younger than 10 with acute lymphoblastic leukemia, due to receive a stem cell transplant. The CDR3 runs from the conserved cysteine through the conserved F or W. D genes are given only for firm matches. Part of the rows lack a size; the others show once, few, many or a class for expanded clones.

clone_size: many; v_call: TRBV5-1; j_call: TRBJ2-7; d_call: TRBD2; cdr3_nt: TGCGCCAGCAGCTCTACCCTAGCGGGGTTTACCTACGAGCAGTACTTC; cdr3_aa: CASSSTLAGFTYEQYF
clone_size: -; v_call: TRBV3-1; j_call: TRBJ2-5; d_call: -; cdr3_nt: TGTGCCAGCAGCCAAGGGGGAAGGGGGGAGACCCAGTACTTC; cdr3_aa: CASSQGGRGETQYF
clone_size: few; v_call: TRBV3-1; j_call: TRBJ1-6; d_call: -; cdr3_nt: TGTGCCAGCAGCCAAGATTTGCCGACGGGGTCACCCCTCCACTTT; cdr3_aa: CASSQDLPTGSPLHF
clone_size: few; v_call: TRBV2; j_call: TRBJ1-5; d_call: TRBD1; cdr3_nt: TGTGCCAGCGGTCCGGGACAGAGCAATCAGCCCCAGCATTTT; cdr3_aa: CASGPGQSNQPQHF
clone_size: many; v_call: TRBV5-1; j_call: TRBJ2-2; d_call: TRBD1; cdr3_nt: TGCGCCAGCAGCCCCGAGACAGGGTACACCGGGGAGCTGTTTTTT; cdr3_aa: CASSPETGYTGELFF
clone_size: -; v_call: TRBV20-1; j_call: TRBJ2-5; d_call: -; cdr3_nt: TGCAGTGCTAGAGATGGGGGACACCAAGAGACCCAGTACTTC; cdr3_aa: CSARDGGHQETQYF
clone_size: -; v_call: TRBV27; j_call: TRBJ1-2; d_call: -; cdr3_nt: TGTGCCAGCAGCTCCGACCGAGCTAACTATGGCTACACCTTC; cdr3_aa: CASSSDRANYGYTF
clone_size: many; v_call: TRBV24-1; j_call: TRBJ2-1; d_call: TRBD1; cdr3_nt: TGTGCCACCAGTGAAACCCCGGGACAGGGCTCCGTTGAGCAGTTCTTC; cdr3_aa: CATSETPGQGSVEQFF
clone_size: many; v_call: TRBV5-6; j_call: TRBJ2-3; d_call: TRBD1; cdr3_nt: TGTGCCAGCAGCCCGGGACAGGGATGGTCGGATACGCAGTATTTT; cdr3_aa: CASSPGQGWSDTQYF
clone_size: many; v_call: TRBV25-1; j_call: TRBJ1-6; d_call: -; cdr3_nt: TGTGCCAGCAACCAAGGGACACTCTATAATTCACCCCTCCACTTT; cdr3_aa: CASNQGTLYNSPLHF
clone_size: -; v_call: TRBV2; j_call: TRBJ1-1; d_call: TRBD1; cdr3_nt: TGTGCCAGCAGTGATTGGGGACAGGGGAACACTGAAGCTTTCTTT; cdr3_aa: CASSDWGQGNTEAFF
clone_size: -; v_call: TRBV4-2; j_call: TRBJ2-7; d_call: TRBD1; cdr3_nt: TGTGCCAGCAGCCCGGACAGGGGGAGGTTGAAAGAGCAGTACTTC; cdr3_aa: CASSPDRGRLKEQYF
clone_size: many; v_call: TRBV6-1; j_call: TRBJ2-2; d_call: TRBD1; cdr3_nt: TGTGCCATTGGGACAGGGGAAACCGGGGAGCTGTTTTTT; cdr3_aa: CAIGTGETGELFF
clone_size: few; v_call: TRBV6-5; j_call: TRBJ2-1; d_call: -; cdr3_nt: TGTGCCAGCAGTTCCGGGGCGTCAAGAGACAATGAGCAGTTCTTC; cdr3_aa: CASSSGASRDNEQFF